The rows below give T cell receptor beta chains drawn from one sample of a study of T cell responses to AZD1222 COVID-19 vaccine. The method was immunoSEQ multiplex PCR; TCRdb's version includes in-frame clones alone and lacks a portion of them. The sample shows some 120,000 clones, 90% to 95% of them seen only once. Sample: peripheral blood, taken on day 0 of AZD1222 vaccination. The receptors come from an adult in good health. Each CDR3 is given with its conserved first and last residue. The order of the fields is V gene, J gene, CDR3 protein.

TRBV5-4	TRBJ2-5	CASSGLSSQGAQETQYF
TRBV6-1	TRBJ1-5	CASSEMRSAASNQPQHF
TRBV6-2/TRBV6-3	TRBJ2-3	CASSLRRPASTDTQYF
TRBV6-5	TRBJ2-7	CASSFTPGLADYEQYF
TRBV13	TRBJ1-1	CASSLGLAEAFF
TRBV6-2/TRBV6-3	TRBJ2-5	CASSYGETQYF
TRBV27	TRBJ2-3	CASTPLGSTDTQYF
TRBV19	TRBJ1-3	CASSITATGRPDTIYF
TRBV30	TRBJ2-7	CAWSPGRKQYF
TRBV7-2	TRBJ2-1	CASSLRDGSYNEQFF
TRBV27	TRBJ1-1	CASSSHAGAEAFF
TRBV19	TRBJ2-7	CASSDPGTTYEQYF
TRBV5-1	TRBJ2-1	CASSLEPGGSEQFF
TRBV7-2	TRBJ1-5	CASSARQGVQPQHF
TRBV5-1	TRBJ2-1	CASSTRDLRAFSYNEQFF
TRBV28	TRBJ1-3	CASSLRGGSGNTIYF
TRBV4-1	TRBJ2-7	CASSRTGGPYEQYF
TRBV5-8	TRBJ1-5	CASSSGTSNQPQHF
TRBV10-3	TRBJ2-1	CAISKLASNEQFF
TRBV12-3/TRBV12-4	TRBJ2-2	CASSFGGVGELFF
TRBV11-2	TRBJ2-1	CASSLGPFLAQFF
TRBV2	TRBJ2-5	CASRTTGETQYF
TRBV3-1/TRBV3-2	TRBJ2-7	CASSLRDGLYEQYF
TRBV7-2	TRBJ2-4	CASSLVVSLAKNIQYF
TRBV27	TRBJ2-1	CASRSVDRGINEQFF
TRBV5-4	TRBJ1-2	CASSVGTYGYTF
TRBV27	TRBJ2-4	CASSPGLLAKNIQYF
TRBV19	TRBJ1-3	CASRQGSGNTIYF
TRBV7-5	TRBJ2-2	CVRSFWRENTGELFF
TRBV2	TRBJ1-5	CASSNEQEQPQHF
TRBV11-2	TRBJ1-6	CASSLDSQAPLHF
TRBV4-1	TRBJ2-1	CASSQDGGGEQFF
TRBV6-5	TRBJ2-7	CASSYRGGEQYF
TRBV6-1	TRBJ2-5	CASSEAVGAAYF
TRBV4-2	TRBJ2-7	CASSQVSLAGGQGNEQYF
TRBV11-2	TRBJ1-1	CASSSLSPEGTEAFF
TRBV6-5	TRBJ2-5	CASSYSVRGQETQYF
TRBV27	TRBJ2-7	CASGGPQSYEQYF
TRBV27	TRBJ2-5	CASSFKERETQYF
TRBV27	TRBJ2-2	CASSLAGAHTGELFF
TRBV7-9	TRBJ2-7	CASSGTGTGSLTYEQYF
TRBV29-1	TRBJ2-7	CSVEVGPPTEQYF
TRBV7-6	TRBJ2-2	CASSYGTSTGELFF
TRBV30	TRBJ1-2	CACSRARYGYTF
TRBV14	TRBJ1-3	CASSHPGNTIYF
TRBV7-3	TRBJ2-6	CARSGANVLTF
TRBV7-9	TRBJ1-4	CASGSDGINEKLFF
TRBV7-8	TRBJ1-2	CASSLGTGGRGYTF
TRBV28	TRBJ2-1	CASKHRAGGPYNEQFF
TRBV19	TRBJ1-1	CASLGQLNTEAFF
TRBV5-1	TRBJ2-1	CASSLTENEQFF
TRBV30	TRBJ2-7	CAWRDRTYPVNEQYF
TRBV7-9	TRBJ2-7	CASSSDVLPYEQYF